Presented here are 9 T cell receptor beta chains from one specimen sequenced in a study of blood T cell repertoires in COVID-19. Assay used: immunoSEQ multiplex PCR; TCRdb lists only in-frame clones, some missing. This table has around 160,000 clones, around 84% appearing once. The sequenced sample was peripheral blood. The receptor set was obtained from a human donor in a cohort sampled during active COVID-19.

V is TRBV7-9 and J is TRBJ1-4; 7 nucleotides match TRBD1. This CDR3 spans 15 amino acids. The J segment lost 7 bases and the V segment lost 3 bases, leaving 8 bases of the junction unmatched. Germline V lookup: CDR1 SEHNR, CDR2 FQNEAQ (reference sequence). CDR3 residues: CASSFTGAPGEKLFF. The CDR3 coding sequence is TGTGCCAGCAGCTTTACAGGGGCCCCGGGTGAAAAACTGTTTTTT.

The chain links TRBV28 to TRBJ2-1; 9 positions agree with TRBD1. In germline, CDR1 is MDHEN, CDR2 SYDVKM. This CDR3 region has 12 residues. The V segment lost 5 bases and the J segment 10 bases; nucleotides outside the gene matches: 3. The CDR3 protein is CASSPDRGEQFF. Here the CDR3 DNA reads TGTGCCAGCAGTCCGGACAGGGGCGAGCAGTTCTTC.

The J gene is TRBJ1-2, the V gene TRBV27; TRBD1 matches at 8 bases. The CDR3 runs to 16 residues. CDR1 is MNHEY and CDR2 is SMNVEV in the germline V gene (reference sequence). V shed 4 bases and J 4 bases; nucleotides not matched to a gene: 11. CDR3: CASSSSGQGGIYGYTF. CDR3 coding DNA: TGTGCCAGCAGTTCCTCCGGACAGGGAGGGATCTATGGCTACACCTTC.

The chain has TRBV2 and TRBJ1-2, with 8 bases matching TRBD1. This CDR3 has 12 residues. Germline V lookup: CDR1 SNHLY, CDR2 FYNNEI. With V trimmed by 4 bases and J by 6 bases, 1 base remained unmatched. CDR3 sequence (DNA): TGTGCCAGCAGTGGGGACAGGAATGGCTACACCTTC. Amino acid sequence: CASSGDRNGYTF. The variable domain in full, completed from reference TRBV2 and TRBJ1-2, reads EPEVTQTPSHQVTQMGQEVILRCVPISNHLYFYWYRQILGQKVEFLVSFYNNEISEKSEIFDDQFSVERPDGSNFTLKIRSTKLEDSAMYFCASSGDRNGYTFGSGTRLTVV.

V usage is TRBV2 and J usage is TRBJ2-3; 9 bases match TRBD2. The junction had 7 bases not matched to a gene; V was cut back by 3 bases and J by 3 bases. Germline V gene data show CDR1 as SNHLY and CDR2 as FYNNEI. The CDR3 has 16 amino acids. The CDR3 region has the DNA TGTGCCAGCAGTGAGGGCGGGGGGGCTTGGACAGATACGCAGTATTTT. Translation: CASSEGGGAWTDTQYF.

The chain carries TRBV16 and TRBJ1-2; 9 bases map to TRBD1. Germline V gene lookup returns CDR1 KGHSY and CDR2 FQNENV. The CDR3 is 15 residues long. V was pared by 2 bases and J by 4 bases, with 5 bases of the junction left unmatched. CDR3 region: CASSQGQGPIYGYTF. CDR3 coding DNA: TGTGCCAGCAGCCAAGGACAGGGGCCTATCTATGGCTACACCTTC.

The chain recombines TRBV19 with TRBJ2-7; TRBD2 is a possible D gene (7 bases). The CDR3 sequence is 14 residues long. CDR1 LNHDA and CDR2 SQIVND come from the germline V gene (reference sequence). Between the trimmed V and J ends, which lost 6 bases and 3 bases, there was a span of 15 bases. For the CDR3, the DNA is TGTGCCAGTAGGCAGAGGGGGGGCTACTACGAGCAGTACTTC. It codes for CASRQRGGYYEQYF.

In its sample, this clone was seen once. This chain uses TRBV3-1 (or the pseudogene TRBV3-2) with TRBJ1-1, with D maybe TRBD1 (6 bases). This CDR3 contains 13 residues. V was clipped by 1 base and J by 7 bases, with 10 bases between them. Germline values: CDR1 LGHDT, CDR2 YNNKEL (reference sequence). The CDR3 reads CASSQGGGDEAFF. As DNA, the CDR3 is TGTGCCAGCAGCCAAGGAGGGGGTGATGAAGCTTTCTTT.

CDR3 nucleotides: TGTGCCAGCAGTGATGCAGGGGGCAGCTATGGCTACACCTTC. This codes for CASSDAGGSYGYTF. V usage is TRBV6-1 and J usage is TRBJ1-2, with 8 bases matching TRBD1. The CDR3 sequence is 14 residues long. Germline CDR1 MNHNS, CDR2 SASEGT. V shed 3 bases and J 4 bases; nucleotides not matched to a gene: 4.